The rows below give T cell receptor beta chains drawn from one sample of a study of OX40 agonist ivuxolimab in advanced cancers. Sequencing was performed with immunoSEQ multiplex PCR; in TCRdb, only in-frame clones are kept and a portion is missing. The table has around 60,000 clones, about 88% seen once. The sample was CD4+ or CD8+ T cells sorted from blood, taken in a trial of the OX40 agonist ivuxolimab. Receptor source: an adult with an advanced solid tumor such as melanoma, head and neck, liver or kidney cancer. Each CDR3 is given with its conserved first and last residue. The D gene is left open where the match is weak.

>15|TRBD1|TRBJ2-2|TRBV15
TGTGCCACCAGCAGTCCGGGACAGGGGGGCGGGGAGCTGTTTTTT
CATSSPGQGGGELFF
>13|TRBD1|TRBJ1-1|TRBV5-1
TGCGCCAGCTCACAGGGGGCGAACACTGAAGCTTTCTTT
CASSQGANTEAFF
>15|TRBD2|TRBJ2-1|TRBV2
TGTGCCAGCAGGCAGCGGGAGGAGTCCTGCAATGGGCAGTTCTTC
CASRQREESCNGQFF
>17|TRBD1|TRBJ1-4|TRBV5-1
TGCGCCAGCAGCTCCAAAACAGGGGGCCCGTCGAATGAAAAACTGTTTTTT
CASSSKTGGPSNEKLFF
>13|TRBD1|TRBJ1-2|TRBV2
TGTGCCAGCAGGGGGACAGGGGGCGATGGCTACACCTTC
CASRGTGGDGYTF
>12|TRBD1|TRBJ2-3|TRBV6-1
TGTGCCAGCCGGGACAGTTCAGATACGCAGTATTTT
CASRDSSDTQYF
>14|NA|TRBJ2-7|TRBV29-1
TGCAGCGGGACCTTTGGGGCTCCCCGCTACGAGCAGTACTTC
CSGTFGAPRYEQYF
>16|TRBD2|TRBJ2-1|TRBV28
TGTGCCAGCAGAAGGGGCGGGAGGGCCTCCTACAATGAGCAGTTCTTC
CASRRGGRASYNEQFF
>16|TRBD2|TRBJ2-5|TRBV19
TGTGCCAGTAGTCCCGGACTAGCGGTACACCAAGAGACCCAGTACTTC
CASSPGLAVHQETQYF
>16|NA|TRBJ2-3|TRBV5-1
TGCGCCAGCAGGGGCTGGACCCCCCCCAGCACAGATACGCAGTATTTT
CASRGWTPPSTDTQYF